Included here is one T cell receptor (beta chain) sequence, with context. The germline V and J ends were trimmed by 4 bases and 3 bases, with 6 bases remaining between them. CDR3 length equals 12 residues. Per germline, CDR1 MGHDK and CDR2 SYGVNS. This specimen belongs to a study of shared clonotypes between healthy human individuals. Adults of Caucasian background living in Nashville, Tennessee made up all donors. Assay runs were performed at deep level. The data were produced by immunoSEQ multiplex PCR, yet TCRdb's version contains in-frame clones alone and is incomplete. The table lists hundreds of thousands of clones, approximately 74% of them singletons.

The TCR was taken from a woman in her twenties or thirties in good health. The sequencing input was memory CD4+ T cells sorted from blood. Specified subset: CD45RA-negative fraction. The genes are TRBV25-1 and TRBJ1-1; D uncertain. The CDR3 bases are TGTGCCAGCAGTGGTGGAGACACTGAAGCTTTCTTT. This translates into CASSGGDTEAFF.